Shown below are 10 T cell receptor beta chains from a single sample sequenced in a study of siplizumab effects on memory and regulatory T cells. Sequenced by immunoSEQ multiplex PCR; TCRdb stores in-frame clones only, minus some. The sample carries roughly 100,000 clones, approximately 90% recorded once. Sequencing was carried out using CD4+ T cells sorted from blood. These receptors all come from a human donor in good health.

The chain employs TRBV5-6 and TRBJ1-4; D is uncertain. This CDR3 region has 14 residues. Germline CDR1 is SGHDT and CDR2 is YYEEEE. Trimming stripped 0 bases from V and 10 bases from J, with 13 bases between. The chain's CDR3 is CASSLAVEKGKLFF. The DNA of the CDR3 is TGTGCCAGCAGCTTGGCTGTGGAGAAGGGAAAACTGTTTTTT.

This chain uses TRBV28 with TRBJ2-7, with TRBD1 as a possible D gene (5 bases). Trimming left V 5 bases short and J 3 bases short, with 8 bases between. This CDR3 has 12 amino acids. Per germline, CDR1 MDHEN and CDR2 SYDVKM. Here the CDR3 DNA reads TGTGCCAGCAGTATACAGGTCTACGAGCAGTACTTC. Translating gives CASSIQVYEQYF.

V is TRBV12-2 and J is TRBJ1-5; no check of the table's D call, TRBD1, against the DNA was made. TRBV12-2 is a listed pseudogene. The CDR3 is 12 amino acids. The DNA of the CDR3 is TGTGCAAGTCGCACCTTTAAGGGGTATCGGCATTTT. This gives the protein CASRTFKGYRHF.

This sequence joins TRBV30 and TRBJ2-7, with D perhaps matching TRBD1 (6 bases). This CDR3 is built from 14 residues. V lost 2 bases and J lost 0, with 11 bases in between. CDR1 is GTSNPN, CDR2 SVGIG, per germline (reference sequence). CDR3 loop: CAWSTGSYSYEQYF. CDR3 nucleotide sequence: TGTGCCTGGAGTACAGGGTCATACTCCTACGAGCAGTACTTC. Based on the CDR3 plus reference TRBV30 and TRBJ2-7, the full variable domain is SQTIHQWPATLVQPVGSPLSLECTVEGTSNPNLYWYRQAAGRGLQLLFYSVGIGQISSEVPQNLSASRPQDRQFILSSKKLLLSDSGFYLCAWSTGSYSYEQYFGPGTRLTVT.

The count of this clone is one. J is TRBJ1-1 and V is TRBV5-4, with TRBD1 matching over 8 bases. Germline V gene data show CDR1 as SGHNT and CDR2 as YYREEE (reference sequence). This CDR3 spans 15 amino acids. With V trimmed by 0 bases and J by 2 bases, 3 bases remained unmatched. In nucleotides, the CDR3 is TGTGCCAGCAGCTTGGGTGGGACAGGAAACACTGAAGCTTTCTTT. Translating it yields CASSLGGTGNTEAFF.

The rearrangement uses TRBV6-1 and TRBJ2-2; perhaps TRBD2 as D (5 bases). Germline CDR1 and CDR2: MNHNS and SASEGT. V was cut by 6 bases and J by 8 bases, with 16 bases left in between. This CDR3 region has 14 residues. Here the CDR3 reads CASSAGLGSGELFF. In DNA, the CDR3 is TGTGCCAGCAGCGCCGGACTTGGGTCGGGGGAGCTGTTTTTT.

This clone was observed once. V and J are TRBV30 and TRBJ2-7; D may be TRBD1 (5 bases). V was pared by 2 bases and J by 0 bases, with 8 bases between. The CDR3 is 13 residues long. In germline, CDR1 is GTSNPN, CDR2 SVGIG (reference sequence). CDR3 sequence reads: CAWSWGASYEQYF. For the CDR3, the DNA is TGTGCCTGGAGTTGGGGCGCCTCCTACGAGCAGTACTTC. The complete variable domain, with remaining parts taken from reference TRBV30 and TRBJ2-7, reads SQTIHQWPATLVQPVGSPLSLECTVEGTSNPNLYWYRQAAGRGLQLLFYSVGIGQISSEVPQNLSASRPQDRQFILSSKKLLLSDSGFYLCAWSWGASYEQYFGPGTRLTVT.

This sequence joins TRBV6-1 and TRBJ1-6; D remains unclear. Trimming left V 7 bases short and J 11 bases short, with 15 bases between. CDR3 length: 13 amino acids. Looked up from germline, CDR1 is MNHNS and CDR2 is SASEGT. The CDR3 here is CASTQVSMAPLHF. In nucleotides, the CDR3 is TGTGCCAGCACTCAAGTGAGTATGGCACCCCTCCACTTT.

V usage is TRBV7-3 and J usage is TRBJ2-1, with D possibly being TRBD1 (6 bases). V gave up 0 bases and J gave up 6 bases, with 12 bases separating them. CDR1 and CDR2 (germline): SGHTA, FQGTGA. The CDR3 is made up of 15 amino acids. As DNA, the CDR3 is TGTGCCAGCAGCTTAACAGGGGACAATTTCAATGAGCAGTTCTTC. This sequence encodes CASSLTGDNFNEQFF.

The V gene is TRBV7-9, the J gene TRBJ1-6, with TRBD1 matching over 10 bases. The ends lost 5 bases at V and 9 bases at J; junction bases unmatched: 7. Germline V CDR1 and CDR2: SEHNR, FQNEAQ (reference sequence). The CDR3 covers 15 residues. DNA for the CDR3: TGTGCCAGCAGCAACCGCGGGACAGGGGTTTCACCCCTCCACTTT. It translates to CASSNRGTGVSPLHF.